This T cell receptor beta chain comes out of a study of blood T cell repertoires in COVID-19. Overall study: Samples came from the United States, Italy and Spain, spanning acute and convalescent COVID-19.

The assay was immunoSEQ multiplex PCR, and TCRdb's table has in-frame clones only and misses some. Among approximately 190,000 clones listed, 82% were seen once. The sequence was collected from a woman in her sixties with COVID-19, enrolled during active disease. Material: peripheral blood.

The CDR3 loop is CASSQEPLIFGATQYF. DNA of the CDR3: TGCGCCAGCAGCCAAGAACCCCTAATATTTGGGGCTACGCAGTATTTT. The V gene is TRBV4-1, the J gene TRBJ2-3, with D maybe TRBD1 (5 bases). This CDR3 spans 16 amino acids. Trimming left V 0 bases short and J 8 bases short, with 18 bases between. The germline gives CDR1 MGHRA, CDR2 YSYEKL.